This TCR beta chain originates from a study of identical twins. This clonotype was seen repeatedly, ten times or more. Its antigen is currently unknown. The study's findings and limits: Where out-of-frame alpha sequences were twin-shared, they showed excess low generation probability. For monozygotic twins, models underestimated out-of-frame TCR alpha sharing.

In TCRdb, the 5' RACE reads were re-called with MiXCR into one record per CDR3 protein. The sample consists of 570,000 or so distinct CDR3 sequences, roughly 9.5% of them appearing once. This CDR3 region has 18 residues. Trimming cost V 1 base and J 5 bases, with 21 bases left between them. The germline CDR1 and CDR2 sequences are SNHLY and FYNNEI. The sample was also reused in another study, on yellow fever vaccine responses in identical twins. As reported in that work: Each twin's T cell response to the vaccine was reported to look partly convergent and partly personalized.

This sequence originates from a woman younger than 30 in good health. The chain links TRBV2 to TRBJ1-5; D gene ambiguous. The material sequenced was PBMCs. CDR3: CASSEEAGRNEGDQPQHF. The CDR3 nucleotides read TGTGCCAGCAGTGAAGAAGCGGGCAGAAATGAAGGTGATCAGCCCCAGCATTTT.